What follows describes a single T cell receptor (beta chain). Produced via immunoSEQ multiplex PCR; TCRdb's table is partial and in-frame only. The table has about 260,000 clones, 75% to 90% seen once. Living in under 30 US areas, the participants were between about 18 and 90 years of age. Categorization into cohorts depended on clinical history that participants reported. The sample originates from a study of blood T cell repertoires in COVID-19. The V and J ends lost 5 bases and 4 bases respectively, with 15 bases between them. Germline CDR1 reads MDHEN; CDR2 reads SYDVKM. There are 15 residues in the CDR3.

The sample taken for sequencing was PBMCs or T cells enriched from blood (not recorded which). The sequence was obtained from a woman in her thirties with acute COVID-19. The chain has TRBV28 and TRBJ2-1; the D gene is possibly TRBD2 (6 bases). The CDR3 spells CASSQPRSGYNEQFF. For the CDR3, the DNA is TGTGCCAGCAGTCAGCCCCGTAGCGGATACAATGAGCAGTTCTTC.